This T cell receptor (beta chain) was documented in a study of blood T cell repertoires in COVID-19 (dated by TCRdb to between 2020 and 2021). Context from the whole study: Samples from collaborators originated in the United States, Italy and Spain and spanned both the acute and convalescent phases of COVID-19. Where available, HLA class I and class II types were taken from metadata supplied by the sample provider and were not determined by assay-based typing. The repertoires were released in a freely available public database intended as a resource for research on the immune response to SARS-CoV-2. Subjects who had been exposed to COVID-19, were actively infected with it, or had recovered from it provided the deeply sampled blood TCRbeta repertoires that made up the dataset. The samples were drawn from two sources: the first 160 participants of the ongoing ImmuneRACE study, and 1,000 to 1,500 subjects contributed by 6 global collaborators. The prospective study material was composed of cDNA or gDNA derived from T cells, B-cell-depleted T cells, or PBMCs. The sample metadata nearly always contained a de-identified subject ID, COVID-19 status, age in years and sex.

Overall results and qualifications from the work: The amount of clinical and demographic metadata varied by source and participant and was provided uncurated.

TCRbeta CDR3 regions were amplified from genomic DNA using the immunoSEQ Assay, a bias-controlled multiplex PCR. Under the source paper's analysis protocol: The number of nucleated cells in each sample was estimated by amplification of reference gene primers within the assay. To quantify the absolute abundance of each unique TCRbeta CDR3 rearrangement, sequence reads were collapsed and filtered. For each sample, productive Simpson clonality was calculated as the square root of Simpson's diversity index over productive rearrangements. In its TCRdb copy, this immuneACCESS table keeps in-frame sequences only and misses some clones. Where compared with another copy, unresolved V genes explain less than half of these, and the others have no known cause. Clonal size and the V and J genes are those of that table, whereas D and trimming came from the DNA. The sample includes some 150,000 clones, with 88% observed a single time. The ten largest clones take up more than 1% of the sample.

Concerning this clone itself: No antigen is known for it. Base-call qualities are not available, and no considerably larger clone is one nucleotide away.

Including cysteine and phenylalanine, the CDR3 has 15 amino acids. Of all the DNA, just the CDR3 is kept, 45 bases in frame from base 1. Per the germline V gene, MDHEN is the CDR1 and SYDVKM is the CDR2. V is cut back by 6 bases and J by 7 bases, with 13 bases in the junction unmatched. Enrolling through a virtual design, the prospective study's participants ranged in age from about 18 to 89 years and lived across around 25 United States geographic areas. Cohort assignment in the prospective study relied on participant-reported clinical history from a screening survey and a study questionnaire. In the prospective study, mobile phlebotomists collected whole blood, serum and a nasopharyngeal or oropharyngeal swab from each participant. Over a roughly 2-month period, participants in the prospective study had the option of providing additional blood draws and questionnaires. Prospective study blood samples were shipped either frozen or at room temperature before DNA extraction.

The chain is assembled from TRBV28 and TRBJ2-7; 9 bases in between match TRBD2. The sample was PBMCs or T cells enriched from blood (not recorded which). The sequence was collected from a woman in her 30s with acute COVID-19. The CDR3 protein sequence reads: CASSSRLAVNGEQYF. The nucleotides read TGTGCCAGCAGCTCCCGACTAGCGGTAAATGGGGAGCAGTACTTC. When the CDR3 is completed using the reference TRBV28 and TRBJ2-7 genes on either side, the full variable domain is DVKVTQSSRYLVKRTGEKVFLECVQDMDHENMFWYRQDPGLGLRLIYFSYDVKMKEKGDIPEGYSVSREKKERFSLILESASTNQTSMYLCASSSRLAVNGEQYFGPGTRLTVT.